One sample yielded the 10 T cell receptor beta chains listed below, sequenced in a study of blood T cell repertoires in COVID-19. Assay: immunoSEQ multiplex PCR; the TCRdb copy retains only in-frame clones and omits some. This sample has about 300,000 clones; about nine tenths occur once, and the top ten carry less than 3.5%. The sample was PBMCs or T cells enriched from blood (not recorded which). The receptors stem from a woman in her forties or fifties who had been exposed to COVID-19.

V is TRBV28 and J is TRBJ1-2; D is ambiguous. The CDR3 runs to 14 residues. V lost 6 bases and J 2 bases, leaving 13 bases between the germline ends. Germline V lookup: CDR1 MDHEN, CDR2 SYDVKM. The chain's CDR3 is CASSRPSGNYGYTF. The CDR3 DNA follows: TGTGCCAGCAGCCGCCCGTCGGGAAACTATGGCTACACCTTC.

The chain recombines TRBV5-4 with TRBJ2-3; possibly TRBD2 for D (6 bases). The CDR3 covers 13 residues. V was pared by 5 bases and J by 2 bases, with 9 bases between. The germline V gene has CDR1 SGHNT and CDR2 YYREEE (reference sequence). CDR3 nucleotide sequence: TGTGCCAGCAGTGGCGGGATCACAGATACGCAGTATTTT. Its protein product is CASSGGITDTQYF.

The chain is built from TRBV7-6 and TRBJ1-3; D is unclear. This CDR3 is 14 amino acids long. The V gene lost 5 bases and the J gene lost 0 bases, with 8 bases spanning the gap. Germline loops: CDR1 SGHVS, CDR2 FNYEAQ. For the CDR3, the DNA is TGTGCCAGCAGCAAGGCGGGCTCTGGAAACACCATATATTTT. Protein: CASSKAGSGNTIYF.

Points on this clone: Mismatch with germline at one junction end may stem from a read error. The CDR3 DNA is TGTGCCAGCAGTGATCGACAGGGTGGCAATTCCCCCCTCCACTTT. Its protein product is CASSDRQGGNSPLHF. V gene TRBV6-1 combines with J gene TRBJ1-6, with TRBD1 matching over 7 bases. The CDR3 is 15 amino acids. Germline-derived CDR1 and CDR2 are MNHNS and SASEGT.

The chain employs TRBV3-1 (or the pseudogene TRBV3-2) and TRBJ2-6; 7 nucleotides align to TRBD1. The CDR3 has 19 amino acids. In germline, CDR1 is LGHDT, CDR2 YNNKEL (reference sequence). Trimming removed 4 bases from V and 2 bases from J; junction bases left unmatched: 14. The CDR3 protein is CASSLMTGQLGTGANVLTF. The CDR3 nucleotides read TGTGCCAGCAGCCTGATGACAGGGCAGCTTGGGACTGGGGCCAACGTCCTGACTTTC.

Worth noting for this clone: One junction end disagrees with the germline gene, perhaps due to a read error. This chain links TRBV2 with TRBJ2-1; tentatively, D is TRBD2 (6 bases). The CDR3 contains 13 residues. Germline CDR1 SNHLY, CDR2 FYNNEI. The CDR3 DNA reads as TGTGCTAGCAGTCCGGGCGGGGCAGGTGAGCAGTTCTTC. Amino acid sequence: CASSPGGAGEQFF. The full variable domain, its missing parts supplied by reference TRBV2 and TRBJ2-1, is EPEVTQTPSHQVTQMGQEVILRCVPISNHLYFYWYRQILGQKVEFLVSFYNNEISEKSEIFDDQFSVERPDGSNFTLKIRSTKLEDSAMYFCASSPGGAGEQFFGPGTRLTVL.

The chain has TRBV5-1 and TRBJ1-3, with 10 bases identical to TRBD1. CDR3 size: 17 residues. V lost 6 bases, J lost 0 bases, and 9 bases stayed unmatched. From germline, CDR1 is SGHRS and CDR2 YFSETQ. The CDR3 loop is CASTRTGTGVSGNTIYF. CDR3 coding DNA: TGCGCCAGCACCCGCACCGGGACAGGGGTCTCTGGAAACACCATATATTTT.

The CDR3, as DNA: TGTGCCAGCAGCACCCGACAGGGGAAAGATACGCAGTATTTT. Protein: CASSTRQGKDTQYF. This chain connects TRBV7-9 to TRBJ2-3, with 8 positions matching TRBD1. CDR1 is SEHNR and CDR2 is FQNEAQ in the germline V gene (reference sequence). Trimming took 5 bases from V and 5 from J; bases not matched to a gene: 6. The CDR3 has 14 residues. Complete variable domain (other parts from reference TRBV7-9 and TRBJ2-3): DTGVSQNPRHKITKRGQNVTFRCDPISEHNRLYWYRQTLGQGPEFLTYFQNEAQLEKSRLLSDRFSAERPKGSFSTLEIQRTEQGDSAMYLCASSTRQGKDTQYFGPGTRLTVL.

The genes are TRBV6-1 and TRBJ1-5, with a possible D match to TRBD1 (6 bases). V was shortened by 1 base and J by 9 bases, with 16 bases between the two germline ends. The CDR3 is made up of 15 amino acids. Germline assignment: CDR1 MNHNS and CDR2 SASEGT. The CDR3 sequence: CASSEGETGYWPQHF. In nucleotides, the CDR3 is TGTGCCAGCAGTGAAGGGGAAACAGGGTATTGGCCCCAGCATTTT.

This chain connects TRBV6-1 to TRBJ1-6; D may be TRBD1 (6 bases). The length of the CDR3 is 17 residues. Trimming stripped 3 bases from V and 9 bases from J, with 21 bases between. The germline CDR1 and CDR2 sequences are MNHNS and SASEGT. The CDR3 DNA is TGTGCCAGCAGTGATTGGGGGGGCGTCCAAGTAGTTTCACCCCTCCACTTT. Translated: CASSDWGGVQVVSPLHF.